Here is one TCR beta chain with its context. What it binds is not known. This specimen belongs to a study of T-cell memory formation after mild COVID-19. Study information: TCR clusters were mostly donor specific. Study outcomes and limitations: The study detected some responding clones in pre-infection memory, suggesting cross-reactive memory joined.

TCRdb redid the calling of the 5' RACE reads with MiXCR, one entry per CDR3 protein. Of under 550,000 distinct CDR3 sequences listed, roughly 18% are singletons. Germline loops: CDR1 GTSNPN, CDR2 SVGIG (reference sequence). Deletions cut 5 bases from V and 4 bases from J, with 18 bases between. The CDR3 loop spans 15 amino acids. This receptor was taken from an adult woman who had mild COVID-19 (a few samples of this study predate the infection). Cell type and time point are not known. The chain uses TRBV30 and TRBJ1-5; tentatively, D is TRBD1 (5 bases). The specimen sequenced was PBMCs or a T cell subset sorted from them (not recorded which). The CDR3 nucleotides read TGTGCCTGGTCCCTCCCCGACGGGGGGAATCAGCCCCAGCATTTT. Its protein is CAWSLPDGGNQPQHF.